Listed below are T cell receptor beta chains from one sample, sequenced in a study of CD8+ T cells in alopecia areata. Produced via immunoSEQ multiplex PCR; TCRdb's table is partial and in-frame only. Counted here are 65,000 to 95,000 clones, roughly half occurring once; the ten biggest clones make up approximately 5.4%. Sequenced input: NKG2D-high CD8+ T cells sorted from blood. The receptors shown here come from a human donor with alopecia areata. Both conserved end residues are part of each CDR3. The order of the fields is D gene, clone size, V gene, J gene, CDR3 protein, CDR3 DNA. D genes are given only for firm matches. Not every row has a clone size; where given, it reads once, few, many or a size class.

TRBD1,.,TRBV30,TRBJ2-7,CAWSADRAPLSSAYEQYF,TGTGCCTGGAGTGCTGACAGGGCACCCCTTTCTTCGGCCTACGAGCAGTACTTC
.,few,TRBV28,TRBJ2-1,CASSFTDYYLLGNEQFF,TGTGCCAGCAGTTTCACGGACTACTACCTTTTGGGCAATGAGCAGTTCTTC
.,.,TRBV5-1,TRBJ2-6,CASSLYAWLDGANVLTF,TGCGCCAGCAGCTTGTATGCTTGGCTGGATGGGGCCAACGTCCTGACTTTC
.,.,TRBV2,TRBJ2-5,CASSIRVLETQYF,TGTGCCAGCAGTATCAGGGTTCTGGAGACCCAGTACTTC
.,.,TRBV27,TRBJ2-7,CASSPGTAPYERYF,TGTGCCAGCAGTCCCGGGACGGCTCCCTACGAGCGGTACTTC
.,once,TRBV15,TRBJ1-2,CATSRGTAYGYTF,TGTGCCACCAGCAGAGGAACAGCCTATGGCTACACCTTC
.,few,TRBV2,TRBJ2-7,CASSGGAPLF,TGTGCCAGCAGCGGGGGAGCTCCGCTCTTC
TRBD1,.,TRBV29-1,TRBJ2-7,CSVGGPGTGPYEQYF,TGCAGCGTTGGGGGGCCCGGGACAGGTCCCTACGAGCAGTACTTC
.,.,TRBV2,TRBJ1-2,CASSPREGYTF,TGTGCCAGCAGTCCCAGGGAAGGCTACACCTTC
TRBD1,.,TRBV14,TRBJ2-7,CASSQDGDRAYEQYF,TGTGCCAGCAGCCAAGATGGGGACAGGGCCTACGAGCAGTACTTC
TRBD1,.,TRBV28,TRBJ2-3,CASSSSDRGFTDTQYF,TGTGCCAGCAGTTCCTCCGACAGGGGTTTCACAGATACGCAGTATTTT
.,.,TRBV13,TRBJ2-1,CASSPPSVRNNEQFF,TGTGCCAGCAGCCCACCCTCGGTCCGCAACAATGAGCAGTTCTTC
TRBD1,.,TRBV7-9,TRBJ2-7,CASSLEQGALGEQYF,TGTGCCAGCAGCTTAGAACAGGGGGCCTTAGGCGAGCAGTACTTC
TRBD1,.,TRBV2,TRBJ2-1,CASSVETGYNEQFF,TGTGCCAGCAGTGTTGAGACAGGGTACAATGAGCAGTTCTTC
.,.,TRBV11-2,TRBJ2-1,CASRPGVSEQFF,TGTGCCAGCAGGCCAGGGGTGAGTGAGCAGTTCTTC
.,.,TRBV5-1,TRBJ2-7,CASSLAEVGGGYEQYF,TGCGCCAGCAGCTTGGCCGAAGTTGGGGGCGGTTACGAGCAGTACTTC
.,.,TRBV9,TRBJ1-2,CASSDSKETGPYGYTF,TGTGCCAGCAGCGACAGTAAAGAGACCGGCCCATATGGCTACACCTTC
.,.,TRBV27,TRBJ2-7,CASSPSGTRPYF,TGTGCCAGCAGTCCCTCTGGGACACGGCCCTACTTC
.,few,TRBV28,TRBJ2-7,CASSLGPPDSANTYEQYF,TGTGCCAGCAGTTTGGGGCCACCTGACAGTGCCAATACCTACGAGCAGTACTTC
TRBD2,.,TRBV27,TRBJ2-2,CASSSPGTSGDTGELFF,TGTGCCAGCAGTTCCCCGGGGACTAGCGGGGACACCGGGGAGCTGTTTTTT
.,.,TRBV7-9,TRBJ2-5,CASSSPLETQYF,TGTGCCAGCAGCTCCCCGTTGGAGACCCAGTACTTC
TRBD1,.,TRBV11-2,TRBJ2-7,CASSLGTGSYEQYF,TGTGCCAGCAGCCTCGGGACAGGATCCTACGAGCAGTACTTC
TRBD1,.,TRBV5-6,TRBJ2-7,CASSAGTGSYEQYF,TGTGCCAGCAGCGCCGGGACAGGGAGTTACGAGCAGTACTTC
TRBD1,.,TRBV2,TRBJ1-5,CASSEGRGSNQPQHF,TGTGCCAGCAGTGAAGGCAGGGGGAGCAATCAGCCCCAGCATTTT
.,.,TRBV19,TRBJ2-7,CASSISANYEQYF,TGTGCCAGTAGTATTTCGGCTAACTACGAGCAGTACTTC
TRBD1,.,TRBV5-6,TRBJ2-2,CASSLRDRGSYTGELFF,TGTGCCAGCAGCTTAAGGGACAGGGGATCCTACACCGGGGAGCTGTTTTTT
.,.,TRBV7-3,TRBJ2-7,CASSSRRGSNSYEQYF,TGTGCCAGCAGCTCTCGGAGGGGATCAAACTCCTACGAGCAGTACTTC
.,.,TRBV29-1,TRBJ1-2,CSVESDYGYTF,TGCAGCGTTGAGTCAGACTATGGCTACACCTTC
.,.,TRBV5-1,TRBJ2-7,CASSLGGDLNEQYF,TGCGCCAGCAGCTTAGGTGGGGATCTGAACGAGCAGTACTTC
TRBD1,.,TRBV29-1,TRBJ2-7,CSVEVSRQGPYLSSYEQYF,TGCAGCGTTGAAGTGTCCAGACAGGGTCCCTACCTTAGCTCCTACGAGCAGTACTTC
TRBD2,.,TRBV5-6,TRBJ2-7,CASSPIGGGYEQYF,TGTGCCAGCAGCCCTATCGGCGGGGGCTACGAGCAGTACTTC
.,.,TRBV19,TRBJ1-5,CASSTDGGNQPQHF,TGTGCCAGTAGCACGGACGGGGGAAATCAGCCCCAGCATTTT
.,.,TRBV10-2,TRBJ2-3,CASSLLGTDTDTQYF,TGCGCCAGCAGTCTTTTGGGGACCGACACAGATACGCAGTATTTT
TRBD1,.,TRBV13,TRBJ1-2,CASSLGPGTGEGYTF,TGTGCCAGCAGCTTAGGACCGGGGACAGGAGAGGGCTACACCTTC
TRBD2,few,TRBV27,TRBJ2-1,CASRSRGLAEYNEQFF,TGTGCCAGCAGGAGTAGAGGACTAGCGGAGTACAATGAGCAGTTCTTC
.,.,TRBV29-1,TRBJ2-4,CSVEGRKRGAPQNIQYF,TGCAGCGTTGAGGGGAGAAAGAGAGGGGCCCCCCAAAACATTCAGTACTTC
TRBD1,few,TRBV29-1,TRBJ2-7,CSEQTGSEQYF,TGCAGCGAGCAGACAGGGTCCGAGCAGTACTTC
TRBD2,.,TRBV28,TRBJ2-1,CASSSGTSGDDEQFF,TGTGCCAGCAGTTCTGGGACTAGCGGGGACGATGAGCAGTTCTTC
.,.,TRBV7-7,TRBJ2-1,CASSPDTGAPSSYNEQFF,TGTGCTAGCAGCCCGGATACGGGGGCTCCCAGCTCCTACAATGAGCAGTTCTTC
.,few,TRBV28,TRBJ2-7,CASSLPSGLYEQYF,TGTGCCAGCAGTTTACCCAGTGGGCTCTACGAGCAGTACTTC
.,few,TRBV4-1,TRBJ1-6,CASSQRDFNSPLHF,TGCGCCAGCAGCCAACGGGACTTCAATTCACCCCTCCACTTT
.,few,TRBV28,TRBJ2-7,CASSSLGRGYEQYF,TGTGCCAGCAGTTCTCTAGGCAGGGGATACGAGCAGTACTTC
TRBD1,few,TRBV28,TRBJ2-7,CASSPQGTTYEQYF,TGTGCCAGCAGTCCACAGGGGACCACCTACGAGCAGTACTTC
.,few,TRBV28,TRBJ2-1,CASSLGVSGNEQFF,TGTGCCAGCAGTTTAGGCGTCTCAGGGAATGAGCAGTTCTTC
.,.,TRBV2,TRBJ2-6,CASSGGRISGANVLTF,TGTGCCAGCAGTGGGGGACGGATCTCTGGGGCCAACGTCCTGACTTTC
.,.,TRBV6-1,TRBJ2-1,CATAYLSSYNEQFF,TGTGCCACCGCCTACCTCAGCTCCTACAATGAGCAGTTCTTC
.,few,TRBV29-1,TRBJ1-1,CSVVEANTEAFF,TGCAGCGTTGTTGAGGCGAACACTGAAGCTTTCTTT
.,.,TRBV29-1,TRBJ1-1,CSAAGVNTEAFF,TGCAGCGCCGCCGGGGTGAACACTGAAGCTTTCTTT
.,.,TRBV7-9,TRBJ2-7,CASSSYGGEQYF,TGTGCCAGCAGCTCCTATGGGGGGGAGCAGTACTTC
.,.,TRBV4-1,TRBJ1-1,CASSQGDTEAFF,TGCGCCAGCAGCCAAGGGGACACTGAAGCTTTCTTT
TRBD2,.,TRBV4-3,TRBJ2-7,CASSQDTRAGASYEQYF,TGCGCCAGCAGCCAAGATACAAGAGCGGGAGCCTCCTACGAGCAGTACTTC
.,.,TRBV7-2,TRBJ2-4,CASSLGLRWGNIQYF,TGTGCCAGCAGCTTGGGGTTGAGGTGGGGAAACATTCAGTACTTC
.,few,TRBV13,TRBJ1-5,CASSPGGRQPQHF,TGTGCCAGCAGCCCTGGAGGGAGGCAGCCCCAGCATTTT
TRBD2,.,TRBV27,TRBJ2-1,CASSLGLAVYNEQFF,TGTGCCAGCAGTTTAGGACTAGCGGTCTACAATGAGCAGTTCTTC
.,.,TRBV11-2,TRBJ2-7,CASSLASGHRYEQYF,TGTGCCAGCAGCTTAGCGTCCGGACATCGCTACGAGCAGTACTTC